Presented here are 29 T cell receptor beta chains from one specimen sequenced in a study of blood T cell repertoires in COVID-19. Assay used: immunoSEQ multiplex PCR; TCRdb lists only in-frame clones, some missing. The table includes about 160,000 clones, about 85% detected once. Input material: peripheral blood. The receptors shown here come from a man between 65 and 79 years old who had recovered from COVID-19.

The rearrangement joins TRBV30 to TRBJ1-5; a possible D gene is TRBD1 (5 bases). V was trimmed by 1 base and J by 4 bases, leaving 8 bases between them. CDR3 size: 13 residues. The germline V gene has CDR1 GTSNPN and CDR2 SVGIG (reference sequence). The CDR3 DNA reads TGTGCCTGGAGTGCCAGGGATAATCAGCCCCAGCATTTT. Protein sequence: CAWSARDNQPQHF.

This chain's CDR3 is CASSATSGAYNEQFF. The CDR3, as DNA: TGTGCCAGCAGTGCGACTAGCGGGGCGTACAATGAGCAGTTCTTC. The rearrangement uses TRBV9 and TRBJ2-1, with 11 bases lining up with TRBD2. The germline V gene has CDR1 SGDLS and CDR2 YYNGEE. V dropped 5 bases and J dropped 4; count of bases not matched to a gene: 5. This CDR3 has 15 residues. The full variable domain, completed using reference TRBV9 and TRBJ2-1, is DSGVTQTPKHLITATGQRVTLRCSPRSGDLSVYWYQQSLDQGLQFLIQYYNGEERAKGNILERFSAQQFPDLHSELNLSSLELGDSALYFCASSATSGAYNEQFFGPGTRLTVL.

This chain connects TRBV7-2 to TRBJ2-5; D is unresolved. V gave up 1 base and J gave up 2 bases, with 5 bases separating them. The CDR3 has 13 residues. Germline V gives CDR1 SGHTA, CDR2 FQGNSA. CDR3: CASSLGAQETQYF. CDR3 nucleotides: TGTGCCAGCAGCTTAGGAGCTCAAGAGACCCAGTACTTC.

This chain joins TRBV9 and TRBJ1-6; D gene ambiguous. Germline CDR1 and CDR2: SGDLS and YYNGEE. The germline V and J ends were trimmed by 3 bases and 0 bases, with 13 bases remaining between them. The CDR3 totals 17 residues. CDR3 DNA sequence: TGTGCCAGCAGCGCCATACAGATTCCCTCCTATAATTCACCCCTCCACTTT. Residues: CASSAIQIPSYNSPLHF.

The V gene is TRBV10-2, the J gene TRBJ2-1; 11 bases are a match to TRBD2. This CDR3 comprises 14 residues. The germline gives CDR1 WSHSY, CDR2 SAAADI. Trimming at V came to 6 bases and at J to 6 bases, leaving 4 bases not matched to a gene. DNA of the CDR3: TGCGCCAGCAGGGCTAGCGGGAGGTCCAATGAGCAGTTCTTC. Amino acids: CASRASGRSNEQFF.

This chain links TRBV27 with TRBJ1-4, with TRBD1 as a possible D gene (6 bases). The ends were cut back, 6 bases at V and 8 bases at J, with 19 bases in the middle. Germline assignment: CDR1 MNHEY and CDR2 SMNVEV (reference sequence). The CDR3 spans 15 residues. CDR3 region: CASSPTSGVWEKLFF. In DNA form, the CDR3 reads TGTGCCAGCAGCCCGACCTCAGGGGTTTGGGAAAAACTGTTTTTT. Complete variable domain (other parts from reference TRBV27 and TRBJ1-4): EAQVTQNPRYLITVTGKKLTVTCSQNMNHEYMSWYRQDPGLGLRQIYYSMNVEVTDKGDVPEGYKVSRKEKRNFPLILESPSPNQTSLYFCASSPTSGVWEKLFFGSGTQLSVL.

The chain couples TRBV5-6 to TRBJ1-5; 7 bases line up with TRBD1. The CDR3 consists of 16 residues. Germline CDR1 reads SGHDT; CDR2 reads YYEEEE. Losses at the gene ends were 1 base for V and 2 bases for J; bases not matched to a gene: 6. The CDR3 DNA reads as TGTGCCAGCAGCTTGATGTACAGGGGAGGCAATCAGCCCCAGCATTTT. Protein: CASSLMYRGGNQPQHF.

A single count supports this clone. The chain recombines TRBV12-5 with TRBJ1-2; 8 bases are shared with TRBD1. Germline V gene lookup returns CDR1 LGHNT and CDR2 FRNRAP. Trimming took 1 base from V and 3 from J; bases not matched to a gene: 7. The CDR3 runs 16 residues. Here the CDR3 reads CASGLEGDRRYYGYTF. The CDR3 nucleotides are TGTGCTAGTGGTTTGGAAGGGGACAGGAGATACTATGGCTACACCTTC.

The chain uses TRBV7-2 and TRBJ2-3; D remains ambiguous. The ends were cut back, 0 bases at V and 0 bases at J, with 7 bases in the middle. Per germline, CDR1 SGHTA and CDR2 FQGNSA. This CDR3 region has 15 residues. CDR3 in amino acids: CASSLAPGSTDTQYF. The CDR3 DNA reads as TGTGCCAGCAGCTTAGCTCCAGGCAGCACAGATACGCAGTATTTT.

CDR3 in DNA: TGCAGCGTCACAGGGGGAGAGAACACTGAAGCTTTCTTT. Translation gives CSVTGGENTEAFF. V is TRBV29-1 and J is TRBJ1-1; TRBD1 matches 8 bases. The CDR3 runs to 13 residues. J lost 1 base, V lost 6 bases, and 4 bases had no gene match. Germline V CDR1 and CDR2: SQVTM, ANQGSEA. The variable domain in full, completed from reference TRBV29-1 and TRBJ1-1, reads SAVISQKPSRDICQRGTSLTIQCQVDSQVTMMFWYRQQPGQSLTLIATANQGSEATYESGFVIDKFPISRPNLTFSTLTVSNMSPEDSSIYLCSVTGGENTEAFFGQGTRLTVV.

The rearrangement links TRBV2 to TRBJ1-4; tentatively, D is TRBD1 (6 bases). Trimming stripped 6 bases from V and 9 bases from J, with 23 bases between. Germline V lookup: CDR1 SNHLY, CDR2 FYNNEI. The CDR3 consists of 16 residues. The CDR3 reads CASRQEGGGPMKKLFF. In DNA, the CDR3 is TGTGCCAGCAGACAAGAGGGAGGGGGACCAATGAAAAAACTGTTTTTT.

CDR3 DNA: TGTGCCAGTAGTAAGGGACAGGGGGCCACTCCCGGCACAGTTGCGCAGTATTTT. Translated: CASSKGQGATPGTVAQYF. The V and J genes are TRBV19 and TRBJ2-3; 12 bases map to TRBD1. The length of the CDR3 is 18 residues. The V gene end was trimmed by 4 bases and the J gene end by 10 bases; junction bases not matched to a gene: 18. Germline V CDR1 and CDR2: LNHDA, SQIVND (reference sequence).

V usage is TRBV3-1 (or the pseudogene TRBV3-2) and J usage is TRBJ1-1, with D perhaps TRBD1 (6 bases). CDR3 size: 14 residues. The V and J ends lost 6 bases and 3 bases respectively, with 14 bases between them. Per the germline V gene, CDR1 is LGHDT and CDR2 is YNNKEL (reference sequence). CDR3 sequence: CASRPDSPYTEAFF. The CDR3 DNA reads TGTGCCAGCAGACCGGACAGTCCTTACACTGAAGCTTTCTTT.

This clone showed up just once. CDR3 coding DNA: TGTGCCAGCAGTTTTGCTCATAGCGGGAGGACCTACAATGAGCAGTTCTTC. It codes for CASSFAHSGRTYNEQFF. The chain links TRBV28 to TRBJ2-1; TRBD2 agrees at 10 bases. CDR1 and CDR2 from the germline V gene are MDHEN and SYDVKM. Trimming took 3 bases from V and 2 from J; bases not matched to a gene: 7. This CDR3 is 17 amino acids long.

This chain uses TRBV11-2 with TRBJ1-1; the D is unclear. The germline CDR1 and CDR2 sequences are SGHAT and FQNNGV. V dropped 4 bases and J dropped 4 bases, with 13 bases sitting between them. The CDR3 has 14 residues. The CDR3 region has the DNA TGTGCCAGCAGCTGGGAGGGCCGTGTCACTGAAGCTTTCTTT. It yields the protein CASSWEGRVTEAFF. Based on the CDR3 plus reference TRBV11-2 and TRBJ1-1, the full variable domain is EAGVAQSPRYKIIEKRQSVAFWCNPISGHATLYWYQQILGQGPKLLIQFQNNGVVDDSQLPKDRFSAERLKGVDSTLKIQPAKLEDSAVYLCASSWEGRVTEAFFGQGTRLTVV.

V is TRBV11-2 and J is TRBJ1-5; 9 bases are shared with TRBD1. V lost 4 bases, J lost 7 bases, and 2 bases stayed unmatched. Germline lookup yields CDR1 SGHAT and CDR2 FQNNGV. The CDR3 contains 13 residues. CDR3 residues: CASSSDRGQPQHF. In DNA, the CDR3 is TGTGCCAGCAGCTCGGACAGGGGACAGCCCCAGCATTTT. Based on the CDR3 plus reference TRBV11-2 and TRBJ1-5, the full variable domain is EAGVAQSPRYKIIEKRQSVAFWCNPISGHATLYWYQQILGQGPKLLIQFQNNGVVDDSQLPKDRFSAERLKGVDSTLKIQPAKLEDSAVYLCASSSDRGQPQHFGDGTRLSIL.

This chain uses TRBV6-5 with TRBJ2-7; maybe TRBD1 (5 bases). The germline V gene has CDR1 MNHEY and CDR2 SVGAGI. The CDR3 contains 15 residues. Between the trimmed V and J ends, which lost 0 bases and 0 bases, there was a span of 9 bases. CDR3 coding DNA: TGTGCCAGCAGTTACTCACAGGTACGCTCCTACGAGCAGTACTTC. This codes for CASSYSQVRSYEQYF.

This clone occurred a few times. V gene TRBV19 combines with J gene TRBJ2-7, with D maybe TRBD2 (6 bases). Germline values: CDR1 LNHDA, CDR2 SQIVND (reference sequence). There are 13 residues in the CDR3. V was clipped by 8 bases and J by 1 base, with 12 bases between them. CDR3 sequence (DNA): TGTGCCAGTCCCGGGGGTAGGTCCTACGAGCAGTACTTC. Its translation: CASPGGRSYEQYF.

The CDR3 region is CASSLRGVGETQYF. The CDR3 coding sequence is TGTGCCAGCAGCCTCCGCGGAGTCGGGGAGACCCAGTACTTC. The J gene is TRBJ2-5, the V gene TRBV3-1 (or the pseudogene TRBV3-2); no clear D gene. The CDR3 is 14 amino acids. The germline CDR1 and CDR2 sequences are LGHDT and YNNKEL (reference sequence). Trimming took off 4 bases at V and 5 bases at J, with 14 bases between the two ends.

This sequence joins TRBV10-1 and TRBJ2-5; 13 nucleotides line up with TRBD2. The germline CDR1 and CDR2 sequences are WNHNN and SYGVQD (reference sequence). V trimming: 5 bases; J trimming: 4 bases; junction bases outside the gene matches: 7. CDR3 length: 16 amino acids. CDR3 loop: CASSYGLAGELETQYF. The CDR3 coding sequence is TGCGCCAGCAGTTATGGACTAGCGGGAGAATTAGAGACCCAGTACTTC.

This sequence joins TRBV2 and TRBJ1-5; D perhaps matches TRBD1 (5 bases). CDR3 length: 15 residues. Germline V gene lookup returns CDR1 SNHLY and CDR2 FYNNEI. V was cut by 1 base and J by 1 base, with 8 bases left in between. DNA of the CDR3: TGTGCCAGCAGTGAAGGACAGATCAGCAATCAGCCCCAGCATTTT. Translation gives CASSEGQISNQPQHF. The variable domain in full, completed from reference TRBV2 and TRBJ1-5, reads EPEVTQTPSHQVTQMGQEVILRCVPISNHLYFYWYRQILGQKVEFLVSFYNNEISEKSEIFDDQFSVERPDGSNFTLKIRSTKLEDSAMYFCASSEGQISNQPQHFGDGTRLSIL.

The chain employs TRBV10-3 and TRBJ1-5; 9 nucleotides match TRBD1. Germline CDR1 ENHRY, CDR2 SYGVKD. The CDR3 contains 12 residues. V was pared by 5 bases and J by 11 bases, with 4 bases of the junction left unmatched. The CDR3 sequence is CAISRDRESQHF. CDR3 DNA sequence: TGTGCCATCAGTCGGGACAGGGAGTCCCAGCATTTT.

This clone appeared once. The V call is TRBV28, the J call TRBJ2-7; D may be TRBD2 (5 bases). Germline CDR1 MDHEN, CDR2 SYDVKM. This CDR3 contains 14 residues. V lost 6 bases and J 0 bases, leaving 12 bases between the germline ends. The CDR3 sequence: CASRLERYSYEQYF. The CDR3 DNA reads TGTGCCAGCAGGTTAGAGCGGTACTCCTACGAGCAGTACTTC.

This chain joins TRBV7-9 and TRBJ2-5, with D possibly being TRBD2 (6 bases). Germline V gene sequence: CDR1 SEHNR, CDR2 FQNEAQ (reference sequence). The CDR3 length is 14 residues. V gave up 2 bases and J gave up 4 bases, with 11 bases separating them. The DNA for the CDR3 is TGTGCCAGCAGCTTATTCGGGGGAGGAGAGACCCAGTACTTC. This encodes CASSLFGGGETQYF.

V gene TRBV11-1 combines with J gene TRBJ1-1; 10 nucleotides line up with TRBD1. The germline V gene has CDR1 SGHAT and CDR2 FQDESV (reference sequence). This CDR3 comprises 15 residues. The V gene end was trimmed by 4 bases and the J gene end by 7 bases; junction bases not matched to a gene: 9. CDR3 residues: CASSSPTGGMGEAFF. For the CDR3, the DNA is TGTGCCAGCAGCTCCCCGACAGGGGGCATGGGTGAAGCTTTCTTT.

This sequence joins TRBV5-8 and TRBJ1-3; D is possibly TRBD1 (5 bases). The CDR3 is made up of 15 amino acids. Trimming took 5 bases from V and 0 from J, leaving 12 bases between them. Per germline, CDR1 SGHTS and CDR2 YDEGEE. This CDR3 is CASSARQSSGNTIYF. The CDR3, as DNA: TGTGCCAGCAGTGCCCGACAGAGCTCTGGAAACACCATATATTTT.

The genes are TRBV21-1 and TRBJ1-2; the listed D gene, TRBD1, was not tested against the DNA. TRBV21-1 is deemed a pseudogene. This CDR3 has 15 residues. In nucleotides, the CDR3 is TGTGCCACAAACCAAACCCGGACAGGGGGAATCGGCTACACCTTC. Protein: CATNQTRTGGIGYTF.

The chain is built from TRBV19 and TRBJ1-1; unclear D gene. CDR1 is LNHDA and CDR2 is SQIVND in the germline V gene (reference sequence). V was clipped by 1 base and J by 4 bases, with 16 bases between them. The CDR3 loop spans 16 amino acids. The CDR3: CASSIVPVAGITEAFF. The CDR3 bases are TGTGCCAGTAGTATAGTGCCCGTGGCAGGAATCACTGAAGCTTTCTTT.

CDR3 nucleotides: TGTGCCAGCAGAAGGTCAGGGGAGAGGACAGATACGCAGTATTTT. Encoded protein: CASRRSGERTDTQYF. The rearrangement uses TRBV6-5 and TRBJ2-3, with a tentative D call TRBD1 (6 bases). V was trimmed by 6 bases and J by 3 bases, leaving 16 bases between them. Germline V gene data show CDR1 as MNHEY and CDR2 as SVGAGI. The CDR3 has 15 amino acids.